One and the same sample provided the 3 T cell receptor beta chains below, sequenced in a study of Graves' ophthalmopathy and Graves' hyperthyroidism. TCR beta CDR3 amplification used RNA transcripts. In the first round, RT-PCR was carried out with HTBI primers, and a multiplex PCR formed the second round. MiXCR was run by TCRdb on the multiplex PCR reads, yielding one entry per CDR3 protein. Of over a million distinct CDR3 sequences listed, about two fifths are singletons. Input material: peripheral blood or thyroid tissue (not recorded which). The receptors here all came from an adult man with Graves' hyperthyroidism.

Only one count was recorded for this clonotype. V usage is TRBV24-1 and J usage is TRBJ2-5; 7 positions match TRBD2. V shed 9 bases and J 9 bases; nucleotides not matched to a gene: 15. The CDR3 runs 14 residues. In germline, CDR1 is KGHDR, CDR2 SFDVKD. The DNA of the CDR3 is TGTGCCACCTCACCCGGGGGGACGGTTCAGCCCCAGTACTTC. Amino acids: CATSPGGTVQPQYF.

This clonotype has more than one count but fewer than ten. J is TRBJ1-6 and V is TRBV5-1; D not certain. The CDR3 length is 14 residues. The V end was cut by 0 bases, the J end by 7 bases, with 8 bases between. Germline V gene data show CDR1 as SGHRS and CDR2 as YFSETQ. CDR3 DNA sequence: TGCGCCAGCAGCTTGGGAGACGGGAATTCACCCCTCCACTTT. It yields the protein CASSLGDGNSPLHF.

This clonotype has ten or more counts. The chain employs TRBV5-1 and TRBJ2-7, with D maybe TRBD2 (6 bases). The CDR3 loop spans 15 amino acids. The V end was cut by 1 base, the J end by 4 bases, with 15 bases between. CDR1 and CDR2 from the germline V gene are SGHRS and YFSETQ. The chain's CDR3 is CASSLRSGREYEQYF. The CDR3 DNA reads as TGCGCCAGCAGCTTGCGGTCCGGGAGAGAGTACGAGCAGTACTTC.